This TCR beta chain is drawn from a study of T cell repertoires in cytomegalovirus infection. Study-wide results and caveats: Cumulated frequencies of public TCR beta families served to identify carriers of CMV plus the relevant HLA. HLA-C-restricted CMV clonotypes gave the most frequent clonotype in two of eight donors.

Each CDR3 protein is one row after TCRdb ran MiXCR on the reads. The sample records 800,000 to 950,000 distinct CDR3 sequences, 32% being singletons. This clonotype showed up just a few times. What it recognizes is unknown. At one end, the junction sequence differs from germline, possibly due to a read error. CDR1 is SSHAT, CDR2 FNYEAQ, per germline (reference sequence). This CDR3 is built from 17 residues. The chain links TRBV7-7 to TRBJ1-6, with D maybe TRBD1 (6 bases). This TCR derives from a human donor in good health (CMV status not recorded). Some clones in this sample may be carry-over from other donors' samples. This specimen consisted of cultured CD8+ T cells from PBMCs, obtained from culture after CMV antigen stimulation. The DNA of the CDR3 is TGTGCTAGCAGCTTTCAAGAGGAGGGGGTTGGGAATTCACCCCTCCACTTT. Its translation is CASSFQEEGVGNSPLHF.